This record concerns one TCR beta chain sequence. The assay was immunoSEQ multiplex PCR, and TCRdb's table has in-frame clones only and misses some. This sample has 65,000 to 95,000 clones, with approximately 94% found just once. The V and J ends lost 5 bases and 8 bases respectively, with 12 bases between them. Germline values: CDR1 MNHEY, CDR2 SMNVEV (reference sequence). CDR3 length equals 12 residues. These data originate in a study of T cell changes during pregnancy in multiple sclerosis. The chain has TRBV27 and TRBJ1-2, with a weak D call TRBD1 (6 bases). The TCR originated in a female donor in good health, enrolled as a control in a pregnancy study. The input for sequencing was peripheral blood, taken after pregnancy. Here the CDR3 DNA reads TGTGCCAGCAGTAAGCAGGGGCGGGGCTACACCTTC. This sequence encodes CASSKQGRGYTF.